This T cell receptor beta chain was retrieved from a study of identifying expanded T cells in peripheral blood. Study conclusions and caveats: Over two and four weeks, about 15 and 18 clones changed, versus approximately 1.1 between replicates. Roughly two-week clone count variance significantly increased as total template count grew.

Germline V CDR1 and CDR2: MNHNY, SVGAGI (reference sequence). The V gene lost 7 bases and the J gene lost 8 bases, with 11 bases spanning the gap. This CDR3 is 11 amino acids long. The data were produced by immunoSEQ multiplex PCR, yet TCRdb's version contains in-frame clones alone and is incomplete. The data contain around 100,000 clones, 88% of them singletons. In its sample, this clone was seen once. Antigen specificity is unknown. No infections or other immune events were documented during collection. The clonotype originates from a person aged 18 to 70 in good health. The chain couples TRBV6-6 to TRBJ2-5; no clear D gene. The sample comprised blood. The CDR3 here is CASTESETQYF. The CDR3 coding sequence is TGTGCCAGCACCGAATCAGAAACCCAGTACTTC.